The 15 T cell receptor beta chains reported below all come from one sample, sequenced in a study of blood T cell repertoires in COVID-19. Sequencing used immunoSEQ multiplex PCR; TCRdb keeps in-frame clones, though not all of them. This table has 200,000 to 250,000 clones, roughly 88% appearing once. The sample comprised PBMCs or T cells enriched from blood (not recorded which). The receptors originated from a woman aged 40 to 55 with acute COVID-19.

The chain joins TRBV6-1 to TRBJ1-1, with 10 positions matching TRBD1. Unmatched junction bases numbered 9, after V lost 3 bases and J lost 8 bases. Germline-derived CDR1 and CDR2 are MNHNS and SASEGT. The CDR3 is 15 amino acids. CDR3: CASSDFGTGVEEAFF. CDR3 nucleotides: TGTGCCAGCAGTGATTTTGGGACAGGGGTGGAGGAAGCTTTCTTT.

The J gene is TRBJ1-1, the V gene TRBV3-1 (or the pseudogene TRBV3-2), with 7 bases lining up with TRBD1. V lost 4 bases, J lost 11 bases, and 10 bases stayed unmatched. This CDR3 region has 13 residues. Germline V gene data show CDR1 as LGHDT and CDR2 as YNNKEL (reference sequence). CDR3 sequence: CASSPRRGQWAFF. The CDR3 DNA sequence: TGTGCCAGCAGCCCAAGGAGGGGGCAGTGGGCTTTCTTT.

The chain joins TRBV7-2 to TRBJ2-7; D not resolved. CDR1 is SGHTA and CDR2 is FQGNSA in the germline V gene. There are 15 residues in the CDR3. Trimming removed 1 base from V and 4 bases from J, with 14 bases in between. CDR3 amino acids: CASSLGTPGQYEQYV. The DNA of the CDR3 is TGTGCCAGCAGCTTAGGAACTCCTGGGCAGTACGAGCAGTACGTC.

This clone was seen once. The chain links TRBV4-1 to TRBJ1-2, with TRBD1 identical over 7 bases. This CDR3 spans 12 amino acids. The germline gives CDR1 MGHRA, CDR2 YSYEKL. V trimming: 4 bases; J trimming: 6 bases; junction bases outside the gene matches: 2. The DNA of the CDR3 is TGCGCCAGCAGCCCCGGGACAGATGGCTACACCTTC. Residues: CASSPGTDGYTF.

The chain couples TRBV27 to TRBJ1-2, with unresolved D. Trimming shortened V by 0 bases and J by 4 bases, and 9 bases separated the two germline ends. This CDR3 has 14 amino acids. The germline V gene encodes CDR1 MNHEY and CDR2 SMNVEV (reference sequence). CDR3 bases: TGTGCCAGCAGTTTATCAAAACAGCTCTATGGCTACACCTTC. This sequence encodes CASSLSKQLYGYTF.

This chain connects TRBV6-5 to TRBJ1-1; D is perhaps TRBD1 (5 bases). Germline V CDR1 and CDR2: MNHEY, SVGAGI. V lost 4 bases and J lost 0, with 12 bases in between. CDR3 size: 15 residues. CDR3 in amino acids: CASSSSWGMNTEAFF. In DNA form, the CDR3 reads TGTGCCAGCAGTTCCAGTTGGGGCATGAACACTGAAGCTTTCTTT.

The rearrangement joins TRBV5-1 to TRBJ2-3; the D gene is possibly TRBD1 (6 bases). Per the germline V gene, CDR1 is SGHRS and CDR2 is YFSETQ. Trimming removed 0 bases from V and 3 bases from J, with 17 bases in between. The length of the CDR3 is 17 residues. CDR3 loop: CASSLAGDRWRTDTQYF. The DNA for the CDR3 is TGCGCCAGCAGCTTGGCCGGAGACAGGTGGAGGACAGATACGCAGTATTTT.

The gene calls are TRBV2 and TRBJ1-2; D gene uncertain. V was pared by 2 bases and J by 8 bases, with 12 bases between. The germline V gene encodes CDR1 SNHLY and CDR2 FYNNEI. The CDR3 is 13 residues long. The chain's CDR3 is CASSETRGGGYTF. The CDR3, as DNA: TGTGCCAGCAGTGAAACTCGCGGCGGGGGCTACACCTTC.

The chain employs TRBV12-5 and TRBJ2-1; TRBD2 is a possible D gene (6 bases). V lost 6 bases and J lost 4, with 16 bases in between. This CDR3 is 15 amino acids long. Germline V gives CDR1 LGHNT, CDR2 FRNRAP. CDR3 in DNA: TGTGCTAGTGGACCTCGGGACTCGATATACAATGAGCAGTTCTTC. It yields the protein CASGPRDSIYNEQFF.

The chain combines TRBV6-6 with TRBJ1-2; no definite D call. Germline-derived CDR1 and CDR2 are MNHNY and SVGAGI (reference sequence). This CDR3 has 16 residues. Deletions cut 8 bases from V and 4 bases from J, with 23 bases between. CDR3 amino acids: CASVGEFQTDPYGYTF. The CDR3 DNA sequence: TGTGCCAGCGTCGGGGAGTTTCAGACCGACCCCTATGGCTACACCTTC.

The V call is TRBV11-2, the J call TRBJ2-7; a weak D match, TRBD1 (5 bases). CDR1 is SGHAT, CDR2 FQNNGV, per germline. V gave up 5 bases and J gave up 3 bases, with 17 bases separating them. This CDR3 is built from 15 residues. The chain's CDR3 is CASSVTRQGVYEQYF. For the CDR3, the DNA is TGTGCCAGCAGCGTCACCCGGCAGGGTGTCTACGAGCAGTACTTC.

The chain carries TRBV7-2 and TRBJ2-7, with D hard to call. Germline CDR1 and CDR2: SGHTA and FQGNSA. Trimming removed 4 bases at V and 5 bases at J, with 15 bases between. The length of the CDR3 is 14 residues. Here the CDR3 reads CASSSYTSADEQYF. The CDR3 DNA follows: TGTGCCAGCAGCTCCTACACAAGTGCGGACGAGCAGTACTTC.

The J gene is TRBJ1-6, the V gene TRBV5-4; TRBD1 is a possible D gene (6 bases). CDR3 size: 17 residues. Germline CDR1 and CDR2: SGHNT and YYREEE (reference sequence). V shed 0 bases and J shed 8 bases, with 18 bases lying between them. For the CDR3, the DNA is TGTGCCAGCAGCTTGGCCGGGAGGGGCCAGGGGCATTCACCCCTCCACTTT. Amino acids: CASSLAGRGQGHSPLHF.

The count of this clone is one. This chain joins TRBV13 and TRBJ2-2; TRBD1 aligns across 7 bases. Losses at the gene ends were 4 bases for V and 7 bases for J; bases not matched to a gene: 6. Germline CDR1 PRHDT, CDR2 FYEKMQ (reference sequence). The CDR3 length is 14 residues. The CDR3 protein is CASSSDRRIGELFF. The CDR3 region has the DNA TGTGCCAGCAGCTCGGACAGGCGAATCGGGGAGCTGTTTTTT.

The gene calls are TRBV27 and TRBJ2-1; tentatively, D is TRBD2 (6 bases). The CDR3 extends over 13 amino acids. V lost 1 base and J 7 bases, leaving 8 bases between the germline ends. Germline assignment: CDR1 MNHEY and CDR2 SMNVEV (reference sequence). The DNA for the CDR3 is TGTGCCAGCAGTTTATTGGGGGGAAATGAGCAGTTCTTC. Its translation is CASSLLGGNEQFF.